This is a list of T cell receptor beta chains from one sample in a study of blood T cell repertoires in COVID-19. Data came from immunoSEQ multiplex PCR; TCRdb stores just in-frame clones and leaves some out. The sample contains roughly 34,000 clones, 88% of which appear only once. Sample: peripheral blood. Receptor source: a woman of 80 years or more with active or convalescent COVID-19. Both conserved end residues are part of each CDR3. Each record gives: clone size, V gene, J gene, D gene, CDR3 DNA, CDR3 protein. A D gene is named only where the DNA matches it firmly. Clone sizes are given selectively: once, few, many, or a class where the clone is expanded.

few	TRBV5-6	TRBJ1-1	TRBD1	TGTGCCAGCAGCCCGACGAGACAGGGGATGAACACTGAAGCTTTCTTT	CASSPTRQGMNTEAFF
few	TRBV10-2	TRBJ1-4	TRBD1	TGCGCCAGCAGGCTTACAGGGGGGCTAGGTGGACTGTTTTTT	CASRLTGGLGGLFF
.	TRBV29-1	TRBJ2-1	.	TGCAGCGTTGAGGCCGACATGGTCAATGAGCAGTTCTTC	CSVEADMVNEQFF
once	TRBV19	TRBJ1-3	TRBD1	TGTGCCACGGGGGACAGGGGGAGAAACACCATATATTTT	CATGDRGRNTIYF
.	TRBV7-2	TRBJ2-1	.	TGTGCCAGCAGCTTGCTAGCGAACTACAATGAGCAGTTCTTC	CASSLLANYNEQFF
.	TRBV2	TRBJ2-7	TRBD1	TGTGCCAGCAGTGATTTGCAGGGGGCCTACGAGCAGTACTTC	CASSDLQGAYEQYF
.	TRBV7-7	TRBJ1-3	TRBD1	TGTGCCAGCAGCTTAGGGACAGGGTTCGGAAACACCATATATTTT	CASSLGTGFGNTIYF
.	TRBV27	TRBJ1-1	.	TGTGCCAGCAGACGTACAGGGTCGGGTACTGAAGCTTTCTTT	CASRRTGSGTEAFF
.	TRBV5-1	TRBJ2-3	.	TGCGCCAGCAGCTTGGACAGGGTAGGCACAGATACGCAGTATTTT	CASSLDRVGTDTQYF
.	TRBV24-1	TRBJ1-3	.	TGTGCCACCTTAACCCTAGGCACGGGACACAGGCTCCATGGAAACACCATATATTTT	CATLTLGTGHRLHGNTIYF
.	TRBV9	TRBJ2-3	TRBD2	TGTGCCAGCAGCCCGTTAGGGACTAGCGGGGCGCAGTATTTT	CASSPLGTSGAQYF
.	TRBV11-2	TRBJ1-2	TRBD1	TGTGCCAGCAGTATGCGACAGGGGGAGGATGGCTACACCTTC	CASSMRQGEDGYTF
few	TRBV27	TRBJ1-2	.	TGTGCCAGCCGGAGCGCACCCCATGGCTACACCTTC	CASRSAPHGYTF
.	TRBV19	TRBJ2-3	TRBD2	TGTGCCAGTAGTATCCCCTTAGCGGGAGATACGCAGTATTTT	CASSIPLAGDTQYF
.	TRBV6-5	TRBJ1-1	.	TGTGCCGTTCAGGGGACCCTGAACACTGAAGCTTTCTTT	CAVQGTLNTEAFF
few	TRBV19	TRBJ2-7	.	TGTGCCAGTAGCAGCCCCGGAAGGGGCACCTCCTACGAGCAGTACTTC	CASSSPGRGTSYEQYF
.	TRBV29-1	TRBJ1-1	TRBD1	TGCAGCGTTGAATCCGGGACAGGTTCTGAAGCTTTCTTT	CSVESGTGSEAFF
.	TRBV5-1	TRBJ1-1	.	TGCGCCAGCAGCCCACCCGGTAGGGGGTCCACTGAAGCTTTCTTT	CASSPPGRGSTEAFF
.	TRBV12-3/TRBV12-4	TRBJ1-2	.	TGTGCCAGCAGACCCCCAGGTCCCTATGGCTACACCTTC	CASRPPGPYGYTF
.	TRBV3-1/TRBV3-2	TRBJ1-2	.	TGTGCCAGCACCATAGCGGACGGGAGAGGCTACACCTTC	CASTIADGRGYTF
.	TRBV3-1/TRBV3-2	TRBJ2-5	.	TGTGCCAGCAGCCAAGAGGTTACTAGCTGGGAGACCCAGTACTTC	CASSQEVTSWETQYF
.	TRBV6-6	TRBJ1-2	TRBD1	TGTGCCAGCAGTCTCCAACGCCGCGTACAGGGGGCCTCTGGCTACACCTTC	CASSLQRRVQGASGYTF
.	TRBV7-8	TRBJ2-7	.	TGTGCCAGCAGCTTAGCTAGGACAGTATACGAGCAGTACTTC	CASSLARTVYEQYF
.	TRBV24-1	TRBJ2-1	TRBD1	TGTGCCACCAGTGATCAGGGACAGAGCTCCTACAATGAGCAGTTCTTC	CATSDQGQSSYNEQFF
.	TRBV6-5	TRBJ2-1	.	TGTGCCAGCAGCAGTCCGGGACTTATGGATGAGCAGTTCTTC	CASSSPGLMDEQFF
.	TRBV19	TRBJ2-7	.	TGTGCCAGTAGTATAGGACATTTATCCTACGAGCAGTACTTC	CASSIGHLSYEQYF
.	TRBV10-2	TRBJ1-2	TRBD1	TGCGCCAGCAGTGAGTCGACGACAGGGAGTGATGGCTACACCTTC	CASSESTTGSDGYTF
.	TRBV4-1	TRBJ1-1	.	TGCGCCAGCAGCCCACTCCGGGTGAAGGACACTGAAGCTTTCTTT	CASSPLRVKDTEAFF
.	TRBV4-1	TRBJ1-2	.	TGCGCCAGCAGCCAGCAGGGCAACTATGGCTACACCTTC	CASSQQGNYGYTF
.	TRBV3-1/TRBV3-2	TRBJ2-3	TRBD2	TGTGCCAGCACTCGCTATAGCGGGGGTAAACTAACAGATACGCAGTATTTT	CASTRYSGGKLTDTQYF
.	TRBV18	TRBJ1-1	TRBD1	TGTGCCAGCTCCGAGGGGACAGGGAGAAGAACTGAAGCTTTCTTT	CASSEGTGRRTEAFF
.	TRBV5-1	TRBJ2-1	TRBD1	TGCGCCAGCAGCTTAACAGGGGTCGGCTCCTACAATGAGCAGTTCTTC	CASSLTGVGSYNEQFF
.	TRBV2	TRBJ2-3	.	TGTGCCAGCAAGACAGCGCCTAGCACAGATACGCAGTATTTT	CASKTAPSTDTQYF
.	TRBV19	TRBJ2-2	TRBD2	TGTGCCAGTAGTATAACTAGCGGGGGTCACAACACCGGGGAGCTGTTTTTT	CASSITSGGHNTGELFF
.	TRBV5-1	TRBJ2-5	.	TGCGCCAGCAGCTGGGAAGGGGCACCCCGAGAGACCCAGTACTTC	CASSWEGAPRETQYF
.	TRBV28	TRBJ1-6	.	TGTGCCAGCAGGCCACAGGGTGGGAATTCACCCCTCCACTTT	CASRPQGGNSPLHF
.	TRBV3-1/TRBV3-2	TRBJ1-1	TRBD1	TGTGCCAGCAGCCCAGGACAGGGCATGAACACTGAAGCTTTCTTT	CASSPGQGMNTEAFF
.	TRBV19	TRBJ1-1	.	TGTGCCAGTAGTATCCCACACCCGAACACTGAAGCTTTCTTT	CASSIPHPNTEAFF
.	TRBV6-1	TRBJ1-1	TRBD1	TGTGCCAGCAGTGAAATTACAGGGGTCGCTGAAGCTTTCTTT	CASSEITGVAEAFF
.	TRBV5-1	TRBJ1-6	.	TGCGCCAGCAGCAGGAGGTCCAGGGAGGGTTCCTATAATTCACCCCTCCACTTT	CASSRRSREGSYNSPLHF